A single sample is the source of the 31 T cell receptor beta chains below, sequenced in a study of blood T cell repertoires in COVID-19. Assay used: immunoSEQ multiplex PCR; TCRdb lists only in-frame clones, some missing. The table includes some 41,000 clones, around four fifths detected once. Specimen: peripheral blood. The receptors here all came from a woman of 80 years or more with active or convalescent COVID-19.

This clone turned up a few times. The rearrangement uses TRBV5-1 and TRBJ2-5; D unclear. Germline lookup yields CDR1 SGHRS and CDR2 YFSETQ. V lost 4 bases to trimming and J lost 7 bases, with 17 bases between them. This CDR3 comprises 14 residues. CDR3 DNA sequence: TGCGCCAGCAGCCCTGACTCCAACGTGGTGACCCAGTACTTC. It is translated as CASSPDSNVVTQYF.

The chain combines TRBV5-5 with TRBJ2-7; the D gene is possibly TRBD1 (6 bases). Germline V gene lookup returns CDR1 SGHKS and CDR2 YYEKEE (reference sequence). The CDR3 totals 14 residues. Trimming cost V 3 bases and J 4 bases, with 14 bases left between them. CDR3 sequence: CASSSGTKTYEQYF. In nucleotides, the CDR3 is TGTGCCAGCAGCTCGGGGACAAAGACGTACGAGCAGTACTTC.

This clone was counted between two and nine times. The chain combines TRBV19 with TRBJ2-7, with TRBD2 matching over 8 bases. Germline V CDR1 and CDR2: LNHDA, SQIVND (reference sequence). The CDR3 spans 15 residues. J gave up 2 bases and V 3 bases, and 6 bases lay outside the gene matches. The CDR3 DNA sequence: TGTGCCAGTAGTATTCGCGCGGGAGGTCCCTACGAGCAGTACTTC. As protein: CASSIRAGGPYEQYF.

V is TRBV30 and J is TRBJ2-1; 11 bases match TRBD2. The CDR3 length is 15 residues. Germline CDR1 and CDR2: GTSNPN and SVGIG (reference sequence). The ends lost 7 bases at V and 4 bases at J; junction bases unmatched: 9. The CDR3 loop reads CASRLAGMVYNEQFF. The CDR3 DNA is TGTGCCTCTCGACTAGCGGGAATGGTTTACAATGAGCAGTTCTTC.

The gene calls are TRBV30 and TRBJ1-1; D unresolved. The CDR3 spans 11 residues. The V and J ends lost 3 bases and 2 bases respectively, with 4 bases between them. Germline assignment: CDR1 GTSNPN and CDR2 SVGIG (reference sequence). As DNA, the CDR3 is TGTGCCTGGAGCCATAACACTGAAGCTTTCTTT. Protein: CAWSHNTEAFF.

This CDR3 reads CASSEAHGGSSGNTIYF. For the CDR3, the DNA is TGTGCCAGCAGTGAAGCTCACGGGGGTAGCTCTGGAAACACCATATATTTT. J is TRBJ1-3 and V is TRBV6-1; D might be TRBD1 (5 bases). V lost 0 bases and J lost 0, with 12 bases in between. CDR1 and CDR2 (germline): MNHNS, SASEGT. This CDR3 is built from 17 residues.

The chain combines TRBV15 with TRBJ2-5, with 12 nucleotides matching TRBD2. The CDR3 has 19 residues. V shed 4 bases and J 3 bases; nucleotides not matched to a gene: 15. The germline CDR1 and CDR2 sequences are LNHNV and YYDKDF (reference sequence). In nucleotides, the CDR3 is TGTGCCACCAGCACCGACCTGACTAGCGGGGGCACACTTAAAGAGACCCAGTACTTC. Translated: CATSTDLTSGGTLKETQYF. Full variable domain (remainder filled in from reference TRBV15 and TRBJ2-5): DAMVIQNPRYQVTQFGKPVTLSCSQTLNHNVMYWYQQKSSQAPKLLFHYYDKDFNNEADTPDNFQSRRPNTSFCFLDIRSPGLGDTAMYLCATSTDLTSGGTLKETQYFGPGTRLLVL.

The chain recombines TRBV19 with TRBJ2-2; 8 bases agree with TRBD1. CDR3 length: 16 residues. Germline V gene data show CDR1 as LNHDA and CDR2 as SQIVND (reference sequence). Trimming at V came to 7 bases and at J to 6 bases, leaving 13 bases not matched to a gene. The CDR3 sequence: CASNSPGQGDPGELFF. DNA for the CDR3: TGTGCCAGTAACTCTCCCGGACAGGGAGATCCCGGGGAGCTGTTTTTT.

This sequence joins TRBV7-2 and TRBJ2-5; D is unresolved. Germline CDR1 is SGHTA and CDR2 is FQGNSA. The CDR3 sequence is 11 residues long. V shed 2 bases and J shed 7 bases, with 5 bases lying between them. CDR3 in amino acids: CASSLSRTQYF. CDR3 sequence (DNA): TGTGCCAGCAGCTTATCGAGGACCCAGTACTTC.

The gene calls are TRBV7-2 and TRBJ2-3; TRBD2 is a possible D gene (5 bases). Germline-derived CDR1 and CDR2 are SGHTA and FQGNSA. This CDR3 is 15 amino acids long. The V end lost 1 base, the J end lost 3 bases, and 11 bases lay between the germline ends. The CDR3 here is CASSLVQLGTDTQYF. The CDR3 DNA is TGTGCCAGCAGCTTAGTCCAACTAGGAACAGATACGCAGTATTTT.

This chain connects TRBV2 to TRBJ1-5; the match to TRBD1 covers 10 bases. V dropped 6 bases and J dropped 6; count of bases not matched to a gene: 8. Germline V gives CDR1 SNHLY, CDR2 FYNNEI. The CDR3 is made up of 15 amino acids. The CDR3 bases are TGTGCCAGCAGCGGGGACAGGGGTAACTCTCAGCCCCAGCATTTT. Protein: CASSGDRGNSQPQHF.

This clone showed up just a few times. V usage is TRBV3-1 (or the pseudogene TRBV3-2) and J usage is TRBJ1-2, with D possibly TRBD1 on 5 matching bases. The CDR3 loop spans 12 amino acids. Trimming removed 3 bases at V and 7 bases at J, with 9 bases between. Looked up from germline, CDR1 is LGHDT and CDR2 is YNNKEL (reference sequence). In nucleotides, the CDR3 is TGTGCCAGCAGCCACGGGGGAAGTGGCTACACCTTC. Encoded protein: CASSHGGSGYTF.

This chain joins TRBV28 and TRBJ2-5; tentative D call: TRBD2 (6 bases). Trimming pared 6 bases from V and 3 bases from J, leaving 14 bases between. Germline-derived CDR1 and CDR2 are MDHEN and SYDVKM. The CDR3 sequence is 14 residues long. CDR3 bases: TGTGCCAGCAGCTTTGCGGGGACTGAAGAGACCCAGTACTTC. Its translation is CASSFAGTEETQYF.

The V gene is TRBV14, the J gene TRBJ1-1; D may be TRBD1 (5 bases). This CDR3 has 13 amino acids. Germline V gives CDR1 SGHDN, CDR2 FVKESK. Trimming shortened V by 4 bases and J by 4 bases, and 10 bases separated the two germline ends. The CDR3 nucleotides are TGTGCCAGCAGCCCTGGGGCAGTCACTGAAGCTTTCTTT. Protein: CASSPGAVTEAFF.

CDR3 nucleotides: TGTGCCTGGAGAGACAGGGACATTTGGCGGACCCGGATGAACACTGAAGCTTTCTTT. Amino acid sequence: CAWRDRDIWRTRMNTEAFF. The genes are TRBV30 and TRBJ1-1; 7 nucleotides align to TRBD1. CDR1 and CDR2 from the germline V gene are GTSNPN and SVGIG (reference sequence). This CDR3 comprises 19 residues. The J segment lost 0 bases and the V segment lost 3 bases, leaving 19 bases of the junction unmatched.

The chain carries TRBV19 and TRBJ2-1; 7 bases align to TRBD2. Germline V CDR1 and CDR2: LNHDA, SQIVND (reference sequence). V was clipped by 5 bases and J by 8 bases; unmatched bases: 6. The CDR3 sequence is 13 residues long. The CDR3 sequence is CASSWTRGDEQFF. The CDR3 DNA is TGTGCCAGTAGTTGGACCCGGGGGGATGAGCAGTTCTTC.

V is TRBV19 and J is TRBJ2-7, with a tentative D call TRBD1 (7 bases). Germline V gene lookup returns CDR1 LNHDA and CDR2 SQIVND (reference sequence). The germline V and J ends were trimmed by 6 bases and 6 bases, with 24 bases remaining between them. The CDR3 has 16 residues. CDR3 sequence: CASRASFGRNRGEQYF. The CDR3 bases are TGTGCCAGTAGAGCCTCCTTTGGGAGGAACAGGGGCGAGCAGTACTTC. The whole variable domain, filled in from reference TRBV19 and TRBJ2-7, reads DGGITQSPKYLFRKEGQNVTLSCEQNLNHDAMYWYRQDPGQGLRLIYYSQIVNDFQKGDIAEGYSVSREKKESFPLTVTSAQKNPTAFYLCASRASFGRNRGEQYFGPGTRLTVT.

This clone was counted between two and nine times. V and J are TRBV9 and TRBJ1-2, with 8 bases lining up with TRBD1. The CDR3 has 14 amino acids. Losses at the gene ends were 0 bases for V and 4 bases for J; bases not matched to a gene: 2. The germline V gene has CDR1 SGDLS and CDR2 YYNGEE. CDR3 DNA sequence: TGTGCCAGCAGCGTAGGCGACAGGGGCTATGGCTACACCTTC. This encodes CASSVGDRGYGYTF. Using reference TRBV9 and TRBJ1-2 for the parts outside the CDR3, the full variable domain is DSGVTQTPKHLITATGQRVTLRCSPRSGDLSVYWYQQSLDQGLQFLIQYYNGEERAKGNILERFSAQQFPDLHSELNLSSLELGDSALYFCASSVGDRGYGYTFGSGTRLTVV.

This sequence joins TRBV5-4 and TRBJ1-5, with a possible D match to TRBD1 (6 bases). Germline V gene lookup returns CDR1 SGHNT and CDR2 YYREEE (reference sequence). The CDR3 is made up of 15 amino acids. With 0 bases removed from V and 0 bases from J, the gap between germline ends came to 7 bases. CDR3 DNA: TGTGCCAGCAGCTTGGGAGGGGGTAGCAATCAGCCCCAGCATTTT. This sequence encodes CASSLGGGSNQPQHF.

V is TRBV2 and J is TRBJ2-7, with TRBD1 identical over 8 bases. Germline V gene data show CDR1 as SNHLY and CDR2 as FYNNEI. This CDR3 comprises 16 residues. V dropped 6 bases and J dropped 5; count of bases not matched to a gene: 15. CDR3 in amino acids: CASRPARGQGGDEQYF. The CDR3 DNA is TGTGCCAGCAGACCGGCCAGAGGACAGGGTGGGGACGAGCAGTACTTC. Full variable domain (rest looked up from reference TRBV2 and TRBJ2-7): EPEVTQTPSHQVTQMGQEVILRCVPISNHLYFYWYRQILGQKVEFLVSFYNNEISEKSEIFDDQFSVERPDGSNFTLKIRSTKLEDSAMYFCASRPARGQGGDEQYFGPGTRLTVT.

The chain couples TRBV28 to TRBJ1-1; TRBD1 agrees at 9 bases. V trimming: 2 bases; J trimming: 0 bases; junction bases outside the gene matches: 4. CDR3 length: 16 residues. Germline V gene data show CDR1 as MDHEN and CDR2 as SYDVKM. The CDR3: CASSLGTGRMNTEAFF. In nucleotides, the CDR3 is TGTGCCAGCAGTTTAGGGACAGGGAGGATGAACACTGAAGCTTTCTTT.

This sequence joins TRBV29-1 and TRBJ2-5; 7 nucleotides align to TRBD1. The length of the CDR3 is 13 residues. Germline assignment: CDR1 SQVTM and CDR2 ANQGSEA. The V gene end was trimmed by 7 bases and the J gene end by 5 bases; junction bases not matched to a gene: 10. CDR3 amino acids: CSASDRVGETQYF. CDR3 DNA: TGCAGCGCATCTGACAGGGTCGGGGAGACCCAGTACTTC.

The V and J genes are TRBV19 and TRBJ1-1, with D unresolved. This CDR3 has 13 residues. Germline loops: CDR1 LNHDA, CDR2 SQIVND (reference sequence). Trimming took 7 bases from V and 2 from J, leaving 11 bases between them. The CDR3 bases are TGTGCCAGTATAGAACAGAGAAACACTGAAGCTTTCTTT. Translating it yields CASIEQRNTEAFF.

This clone was seen more than once but under ten times. The rearrangement links TRBV6-4 to TRBJ2-2; D ambiguous. The CDR3 has 13 amino acids. Germline values: CDR1 MRHNA, CDR2 SNTAGT. Trimming left V 2 bases short and J 6 bases short, with 7 bases between. The CDR3, as DNA: TGTGCCAGCAGTGACACCGGGTCCGGGGAGCTGTTTTTT. Protein product: CASSDTGSGELFF.

This chain uses TRBV29-1 with TRBJ2-1, with TRBD1 identical over 7 bases. The CDR3 spans 12 residues. Trimming took 7 bases from V and 5 from J; bases not matched to a gene: 5. From germline, CDR1 is SQVTM and CDR2 ANQGSEA. Written as DNA, the CDR3 is TGCAGCGCCGACAGGGTAGACAATGAGCAGTTCTTC. Translating gives CSADRVDNEQFF.

This chain uses TRBV28 with TRBJ1-3, with a tentative D call TRBD1 (6 bases). The V end was cut by 6 bases, the J end by 3 bases, with 15 bases between. The V gene's germline CDR1 is MDHEN and CDR2 SYDVKM. This CDR3 is 15 amino acids long. This CDR3 is CASSQSGGLGNTIYF. The CDR3, as DNA: TGTGCCAGCAGCCAAAGCGGGGGGCTTGGAAACACCATATATTTT.

The sample holds one count of this clone. The V gene is TRBV10-3, the J gene TRBJ2-1; possible D gene TRBD1, 6 bases. The CDR3 has 14 amino acids. V gave up 0 bases and J gave up 8 bases, with 11 bases separating them. Germline CDR1 reads ENHRY; CDR2 reads SYGVKD. The CDR3 loop reads CAISESTGMDEQFF. The CDR3 DNA reads TGTGCCATCAGTGAGTCAACAGGGATGGATGAGCAGTTCTTC.

V and J are TRBV28 and TRBJ2-5, with D tentatively TRBD2 (5 bases). V lost 1 base to trimming and J lost 1 base, with 10 bases between them. This CDR3 spans 15 amino acids. Germline loops: CDR1 MDHEN, CDR2 SYDVKM. The CDR3 DNA is TGTGCCAGCAGTTTATTCGCGGGTAGCCAAGAGACCCAGTACTTC. It codes for CASSLFAGSQETQYF. The complete variable domain, with remaining parts taken from reference TRBV28 and TRBJ2-5, reads DVKVTQSSRYLVKRTGEKVFLECVQDMDHENMFWYRQDPGLGLRLIYFSYDVKMKEKGDIPEGYSVSREKKERFSLILESASTNQTSMYLCASSLFAGSQETQYFGPGTRLLVL.

With regard to this clone: At one end, the junction sequence differs from germline, possibly due to a read error. The chain carries TRBV25-1 and TRBJ1-1; D is unclear. This CDR3 is built from 11 residues. Germline CDR1 reads MGHDK; CDR2 reads SYGVNS. CDR3 coding DNA: TGTGCCAGCAATGAACTCACTGAAGCTTTCTTT. This codes for CASNELTEAFF. Full variable domain (missing parts from reference TRBV25-1 and TRBJ1-1): EADIYQTPRYLVIGTGKKITLECSQTMGHDKMYWYQQDPGMELHLIHYSYGVNSTEKGDLSSESTVSRIRTEHFPLTLESARPSHTSQYLCASNELTEAFFGQGTRLTVV.

This clone came up once. This chain joins TRBV10-3 and TRBJ2-7, with 9 bases identical to TRBD2. V shed 5 bases and J 3 bases; nucleotides not matched to a gene: 2. The germline CDR1 and CDR2 sequences are ENHRY and SYGVKD. This CDR3 is built from 13 residues. The CDR3 protein is CAISPTSGYEQYF. In nucleotides, the CDR3 is TGTGCCATCAGTCCGACTAGCGGCTACGAGCAGTACTTC.

The chain links TRBV5-1 to TRBJ2-5; 9 nucleotides line up with TRBD2. The V gene's germline CDR1 is SGHRS and CDR2 YFSETQ. The J segment lost 2 bases and the V segment lost 2 bases, leaving 7 bases of the junction unmatched. The CDR3 loop spans 16 amino acids. The CDR3 DNA reads TGCGCCAGCAGCTTACAGGGAACTAGCGGGCAAGAGACCCAGTACTTC. It encodes CASSLQGTSGQETQYF. Looking up the rest from reference TRBV5-1 and TRBJ2-5 gives the full variable domain: KAGVTQTPRYLIKTRGQQVTLSCSPISGHRSVSWYQQTPGQGLQFLFEYFSETQRNKGNFPGRFSGRQFSNSRSEMNVSTLELGDSALYLCASSLQGTSGQETQYFGPGTRLLVL.